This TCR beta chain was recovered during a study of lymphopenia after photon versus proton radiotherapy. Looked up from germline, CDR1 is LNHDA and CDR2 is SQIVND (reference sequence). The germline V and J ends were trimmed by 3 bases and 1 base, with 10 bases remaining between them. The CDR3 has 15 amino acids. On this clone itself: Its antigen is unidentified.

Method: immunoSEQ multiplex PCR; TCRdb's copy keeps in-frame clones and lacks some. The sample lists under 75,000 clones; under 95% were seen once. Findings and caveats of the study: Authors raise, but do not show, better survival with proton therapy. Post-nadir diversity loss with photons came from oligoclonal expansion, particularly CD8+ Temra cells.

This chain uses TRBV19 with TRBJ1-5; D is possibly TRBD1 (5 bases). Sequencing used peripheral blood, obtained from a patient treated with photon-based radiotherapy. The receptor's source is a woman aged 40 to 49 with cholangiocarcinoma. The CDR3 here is CASSMVRQSNQPQHF. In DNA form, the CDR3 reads TGTGCCAGTAGTATGGTAAGACAGAGCAATCAGCCCCAGCATTTT.